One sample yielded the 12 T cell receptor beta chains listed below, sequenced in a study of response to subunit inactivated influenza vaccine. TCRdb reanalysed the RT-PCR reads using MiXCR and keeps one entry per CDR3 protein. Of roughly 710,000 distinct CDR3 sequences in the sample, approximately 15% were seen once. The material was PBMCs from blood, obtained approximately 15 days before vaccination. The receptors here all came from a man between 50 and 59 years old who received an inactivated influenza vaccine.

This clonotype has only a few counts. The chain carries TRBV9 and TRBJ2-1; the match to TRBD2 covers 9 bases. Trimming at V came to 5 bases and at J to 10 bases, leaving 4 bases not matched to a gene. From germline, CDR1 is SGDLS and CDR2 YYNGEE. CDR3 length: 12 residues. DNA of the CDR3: TGTGCCAGCAGTGCTAGCGGGAAGGAGCAGTTCTTC. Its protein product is CASSASGKEQFF.

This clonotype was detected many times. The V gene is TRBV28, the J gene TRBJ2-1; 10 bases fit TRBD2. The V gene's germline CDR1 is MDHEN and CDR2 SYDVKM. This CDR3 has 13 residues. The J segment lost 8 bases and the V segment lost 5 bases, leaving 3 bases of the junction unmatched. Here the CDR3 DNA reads TGTGCCAGCAGTCCTAGCGGGGGTTATGAGCAGTTCTTC. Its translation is CASSPSGGYEQFF.

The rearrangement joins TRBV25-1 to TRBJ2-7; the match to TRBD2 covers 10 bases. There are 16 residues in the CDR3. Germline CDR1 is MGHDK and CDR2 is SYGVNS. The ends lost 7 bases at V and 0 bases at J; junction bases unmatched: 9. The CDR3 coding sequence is TGTGCCAGCACCCCCGGACTAGCGGCTAGCTCCTACGAGCAGTACTTC. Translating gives CASTPGLAASSYEQYF.

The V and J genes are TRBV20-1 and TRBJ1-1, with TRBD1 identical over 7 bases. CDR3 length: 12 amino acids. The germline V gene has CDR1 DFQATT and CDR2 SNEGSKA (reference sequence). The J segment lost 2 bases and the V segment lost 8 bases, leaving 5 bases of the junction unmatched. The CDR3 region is CSTGQINTEAFF. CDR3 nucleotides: TGCAGTACGGGACAGATCAACACTGAAGCTTTCTTT.

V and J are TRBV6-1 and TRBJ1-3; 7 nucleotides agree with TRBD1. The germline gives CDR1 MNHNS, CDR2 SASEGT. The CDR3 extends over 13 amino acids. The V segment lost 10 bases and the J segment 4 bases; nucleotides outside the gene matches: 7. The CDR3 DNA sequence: TGTGCCACCTGGACAGGAATAGGAAACACCATATATTTT. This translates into CATWTGIGNTIYF.

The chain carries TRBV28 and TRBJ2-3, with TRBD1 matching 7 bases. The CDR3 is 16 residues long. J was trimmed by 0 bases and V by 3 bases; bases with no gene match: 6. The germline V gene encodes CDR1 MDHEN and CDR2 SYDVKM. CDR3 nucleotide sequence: TGTGCCAGCAGTTTTCAAAGGGGGCCAAGCACAGATACGCAGTATTTT. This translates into CASSFQRGPSTDTQYF.

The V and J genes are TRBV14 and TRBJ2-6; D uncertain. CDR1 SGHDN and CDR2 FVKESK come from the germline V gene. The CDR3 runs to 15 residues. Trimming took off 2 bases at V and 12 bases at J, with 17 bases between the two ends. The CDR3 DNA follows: TGTGCCAGCAGCCAAACCTTCTCTTCGGGCACCGTCCTGACTTTC. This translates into CASSQTFSSGTVLTF. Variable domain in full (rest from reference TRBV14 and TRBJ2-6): EAGVTQFPSHSVIEKGQTVTLRCDPISGHDNLYWYRRVMGKEIKFLLHFVKESKQDESGMPNNRFLAERTGGTYSTLKVQPAELEDSGVYFCASSQTFSSGTVLTFGAGSRLTVL.

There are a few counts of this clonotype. The CDR3 loop reads CASSLELRDEQYF. In DNA form, the CDR3 reads TGTGCCAGCAGTTTAGAGTTGAGAGACGAGCAGTACTTC. The V call is TRBV12-3 or TRBV12-4, the J call TRBJ2-7; no firm D call. This CDR3 region has 13 residues. V shed 1 base and J shed 5 bases, with 9 bases lying between them.

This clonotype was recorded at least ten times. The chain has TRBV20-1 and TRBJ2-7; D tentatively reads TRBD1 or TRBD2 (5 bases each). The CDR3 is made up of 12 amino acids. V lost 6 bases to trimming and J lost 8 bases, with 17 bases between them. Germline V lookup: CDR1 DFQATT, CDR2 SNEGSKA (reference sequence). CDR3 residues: CSATPGTPKQYF. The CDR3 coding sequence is TGCAGTGCAACCCCCGGGACCCCAAAGCAGTACTTC.

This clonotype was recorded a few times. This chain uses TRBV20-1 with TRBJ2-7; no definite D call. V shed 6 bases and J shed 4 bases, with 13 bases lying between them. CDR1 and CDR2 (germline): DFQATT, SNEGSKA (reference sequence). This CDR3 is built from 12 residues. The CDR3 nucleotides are TGCAGTGCCCAATCCGATTCGTACGAGCAGTACTTC. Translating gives CSAQSDSYEQYF.

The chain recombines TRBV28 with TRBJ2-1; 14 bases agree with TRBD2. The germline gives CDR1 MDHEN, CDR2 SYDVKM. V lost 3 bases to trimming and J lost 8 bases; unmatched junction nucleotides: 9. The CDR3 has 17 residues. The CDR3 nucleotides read TGTGCCAGCAGTTTCTCGAGACTAGCGGGGGGGATGGATGAGCAGTTCTTC. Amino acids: CASSFSRLAGGMDEQFF. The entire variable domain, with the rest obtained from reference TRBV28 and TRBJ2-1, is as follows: DVKVTQSSRYLVKRTGEKVFLECVQDMDHENMFWYRQDPGLGLRLIYFSYDVKMKEKGDIPEGYSVSREKKERFSLILESASTNQTSMYLCASSFSRLAGGMDEQFFGPGTRLTVL.

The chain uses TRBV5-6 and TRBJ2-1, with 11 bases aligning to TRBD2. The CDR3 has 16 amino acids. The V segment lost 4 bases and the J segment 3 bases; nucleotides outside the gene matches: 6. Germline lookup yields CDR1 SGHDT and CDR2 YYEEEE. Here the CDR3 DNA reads TGTGCCAGCAGCCGATTCGGGACTAGCGGCTACAATGAGCAGTTCTTC. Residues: CASSRFGTSGYNEQFF.